These 21 T cell receptor beta chains originate from one sample sequenced in a study of preoperative IRX-2 immunotherapy in early breast cancer. Regarding treatment: preoperative locoregional IRX-2 cytokine immunotherapy. Only in-frame clones appear in the TCRdb table, and some are missing; sequencing was by immunoSEQ multiplex PCR. Among tens of thousands of clones, 90% to 95% were seen once, and the ten largest hold under 20%. Here the sequenced sample was tumor tissue, taken after IRX-2 immunotherapy. The receptors originated from a human donor with breast cancer.

The gene calls are TRBV9 and TRBJ2-7, with D unresolved. Trimming left V 0 bases short and J 5 bases short, with 9 bases between. The germline V gene has CDR1 SGDLS and CDR2 YYNGEE. There are 13 residues in the CDR3. The CDR3 is CASSVGGTNEQYF. For the CDR3, the DNA is TGTGCCAGCAGCGTAGGGGGTACTAACGAGCAGTACTTC.

Regarding this clone: A read error may produce the germline difference seen at one junction end. The chain couples TRBV7-7 to TRBJ2-5, with a tentative D call TRBD2 (6 bases). Looked up from germline, CDR1 is SSHAT and CDR2 is FNYEAQ (reference sequence). This CDR3 comprises 16 residues. The chain's CDR3 is CASSLLQSGLQETQYF. The CDR3 DNA reads TGTGCTAGCAGCTTATTACAGAGCGGGTTACAAGAGACCCAGTACTTC.

This chain joins TRBV7-2 and TRBJ2-4; perhaps TRBD1 as D (5 bases). This CDR3 spans 15 amino acids. Germline CDR1 SGHTA, CDR2 FQGNSA. V was cut by 4 bases and J by 9 bases, with 19 bases left in between. The CDR3 loop reads CASSYRPPGLSIQYF. The DNA for the CDR3 is TGTGCCAGCAGCTATAGACCGCCAGGGTTGAGCATTCAGTACTTC.

This clone was seen more than once but under ten times. The gene calls are TRBV5-1 and TRBJ1-2; 7 bases match TRBD1. V shed 2 bases, J shed 8 bases, and the junction held 3 bases outside the gene matches. The germline gives CDR1 SGHRS, CDR2 YFSETQ. The CDR3 has 12 residues. CDR3 coding DNA: TGCGCCAGCAGCTTAGGGGGCTGGGGCTACACCTTC. Residues: CASSLGGWGYTF.

V usage is TRBV11-2 and J usage is TRBJ2-7; 7 nucleotides line up with TRBD1. The CDR3 is made up of 15 amino acids. Germline CDR1 is SGHAT and CDR2 is FQNNGV. The V gene end was trimmed by 2 bases and the J gene end by 6 bases; junction bases not matched to a gene: 10. As DNA, the CDR3 is TGTGCCAGCAGCTTACGGGCCATGACAGGGCCCGAGCAGTACTTC. This codes for CASSLRAMTGPEQYF.

The rearrangement joins TRBV6-5 to TRBJ1-5; maybe TRBD1 (6 bases). The V gene's germline CDR1 is MNHEY and CDR2 SVGAGI. Trimming took 2 bases from V and 1 from J, leaving 9 bases between them. The CDR3 is 15 residues long. The CDR3 is CASSYMQGSNQPQHF. CDR3 bases: TGTGCCAGCAGTTACATGCAGGGGAGCAATCAGCCCCAGCATTTT.

The chain has TRBV30 and TRBJ1-1, with D uncertain. The CDR3 consists of 13 residues. Trimming shortened V by 0 bases and J by 6 bases, and 11 bases separated the two germline ends. Looked up from germline, CDR1 is GTSNPN and CDR2 is SVGIG (reference sequence). CDR3 sequence (DNA): TGTGCCTGGAGTGTACCCGGGAGGCCTGAAGCTTTCTTT. Its protein is CAWSVPGRPEAFF.

Details on this clone: Germline is not matched at one junction end, which may reflect a read error. V usage is TRBV7-7 and J usage is TRBJ2-5; D might be TRBD1 (5 bases). The CDR3 is 14 residues long. Germline CDR1 is SSHAT and CDR2 is FNYEAQ (reference sequence). The CDR3 protein is CASSLGPDRETQYF. The CDR3 DNA is TGTGCTAGCAGCTTAGGGCCCGACAGAGAGACCCAGTACTTC.

This chain connects TRBV14 to TRBJ2-1, with TRBD2 identical over 11 bases. The germline V gene has CDR1 SGHDN and CDR2 FVKESK. CDR3 length equals 18 residues. V lost 0 bases and J lost 0; bases outside the gene matches: 4. CDR3 in DNA: TGTGCCAGCAGCCAAGAATCGGGACTAGCGGCCTCCTACAATGAGCAGTTCTTC. Amino acid sequence: CASSQESGLAASYNEQFF.

The chain is built from TRBV27 and TRBJ1-1, with D perhaps matching TRBD1 (5 bases). This CDR3 is built from 14 residues. V shed 2 bases and J shed 9 bases, with 16 bases lying between them. The germline gives CDR1 MNHEY, CDR2 SMNVEV (reference sequence). The chain's CDR3 is CASSLGTGRSKAFF. DNA of the CDR3: TGTGCCAGCAGTTTAGGGACGGGACGTTCGAAAGCTTTCTTT.

This rearrangement joins TRBV9 to TRBJ2-1, with 12 bases aligning to TRBD2. CDR1 is SGDLS, CDR2 YYNGEE, per germline. This CDR3 is built from 15 residues. V shed 0 bases and J 13 bases; nucleotides not matched to a gene: 8. In DNA, the CDR3 is TGTGCCAGCAGCGTAGGGGCTAGCGGGGGGGCCGGTCAGTTCTTC. It encodes CASSVGASGGAGQFF.

This rearrangement joins TRBV6-1 to TRBJ2-5, with D tentatively TRBD1 (5 bases). The CDR3 is 12 amino acids. The V gene's germline CDR1 is MNHNS and CDR2 SASEGT. V lost 8 bases and J 3 bases, leaving 10 bases between the germline ends. In DNA form, the CDR3 reads TGTGCCAGCTCTTGGGGCAAAGAGACCCAGTACTTC. As protein: CASSWGKETQYF.

This clone was recorded once. The rearrangement uses TRBV5-8 and TRBJ1-4, with D maybe TRBD1 (5 bases). CDR1 SGHTS and CDR2 YDEGEE come from the germline V gene. The CDR3 contains 17 residues. V was clipped by 2 bases and J by 7 bases, with 21 bases between them. The CDR3 nucleotides are TGTGCCAGCAGCTTCTACAGGAGATCCAAAAACAGTGAAAAACTGTTTTTT. As protein: CASSFYRRSKNSEKLFF.

In its sample, this clone was seen a few times. V usage is TRBV27 and J usage is TRBJ1-5, with TRBD1 as a possible D gene (5 bases). Germline V lookup: CDR1 MNHEY, CDR2 SMNVEV (reference sequence). This CDR3 is built from 13 residues. V lost 9 bases, J lost 1 base, and 10 bases lay in between. In DNA form, the CDR3 reads TGTGCCAGTCCGGGGCAAAGCAATCAGCCCCAGCATTTT. Its translation is CASPGQSNQPQHF.

The chain employs TRBV7-9 and TRBJ2-3; 7 bases are a match to TRBD2. The V segment lost 5 bases and the J segment 0 bases; nucleotides outside the gene matches: 8. The germline CDR1 and CDR2 sequences are SEHNR and FQNEAQ (reference sequence). The CDR3 totals 16 residues. The CDR3 nucleotides are TGTGCCAGCAGCCAAAGGGAGGGAACTAGCACAGATACGCAGTATTTT. It translates to CASSQREGTSTDTQYF. Looking up the rest from reference TRBV7-9 and TRBJ2-3 gives the full variable domain: DTGVSQNPRHKITKRGQNVTFRCDPISEHNRLYWYRQTLGQGPEFLTYFQNEAQLEKSRLLSDRFSAERPKGSFSTLEIQRTEQGDSAMYLCASSQREGTSTDTQYFGPGTRLTVL.

This chain uses TRBV25-1 with TRBJ1-4, with D possibly TRBD1 on 5 matching bases. CDR3 size: 13 residues. Germline CDR1 and CDR2: MGHDK and SYGVNS. V was shortened by 8 bases and J by 8 bases, with 15 bases between the two germline ends. For the CDR3, the DNA is TGTGCCAGCTGGGACCGACGGGACGAAAAACTGTTTTTT. It translates to CASWDRRDEKLFF.

V usage is TRBV2 and J usage is TRBJ1-4, with 7 bases matching TRBD1. This CDR3 has 18 amino acids. Germline CDR1 is SNHLY and CDR2 is FYNNEI. V dropped 8 bases and J dropped 0; count of bases not matched to a gene: 15. The chain's CDR3 is CASALDRALDATNEKLFF. CDR3 DNA sequence: TGTGCCAGCGCACTTGACAGGGCCCTCGATGCAACTAATGAAAAACTGTTTTTT. Complete variable domain (other parts from reference TRBV2 and TRBJ1-4): EPEVTQTPSHQVTQMGQEVILRCVPISNHLYFYWYRQILGQKVEFLVSFYNNEISEKSEIFDDQFSVERPDGSNFTLKIRSTKLEDSAMYFCASALDRALDATNEKLFFGSGTQLSVL.

This clone was seen only a few times. The chain combines TRBV19 with TRBJ1-5; no clear D. From germline, CDR1 is LNHDA and CDR2 SQIVND (reference sequence). The CDR3 covers 12 residues. The V gene lost 6 bases and the J gene lost 3 bases, with 6 bases spanning the gap. The CDR3 loop is CASRGLNQPQHF. The CDR3, as DNA: TGTGCCAGTAGAGGACTCAATCAGCCCCAGCATTTT.

The rearrangement joins TRBV5-1 to TRBJ2-1, with unresolved D. Germline CDR1 SGHRS, CDR2 YFSETQ. CDR3 length: 13 residues. The V and J ends lost 0 bases and 7 bases respectively, with 8 bases between them. CDR3 coding DNA: TGCGCCAGCAGCTTGGCTGTAGGTAATGAGCAGTTCTTC. Translated: CASSLAVGNEQFF. Using reference TRBV5-1 and TRBJ2-1 for the parts outside the CDR3, the full variable domain is KAGVTQTPRYLIKTRGQQVTLSCSPISGHRSVSWYQQTPGQGLQFLFEYFSETQRNKGNFPGRFSGRQFSNSRSEMNVSTLELGDSALYLCASSLAVGNEQFFGPGTRLTVL.

The rearrangement joins TRBV2 to TRBJ2-1; TRBD1 might be the D (6 bases). The V end was cut by 5 bases, the J end by 8 bases, with 16 bases between. The CDR3 sequence is 14 residues long. The germline V gene has CDR1 SNHLY and CDR2 FYNNEI. For the CDR3, the DNA is TGTGCCAGCAGTTATGAACAGGGATTCGATGAGCAGTTCTTC. Amino acids: CASSYEQGFDEQFF. Full variable domain (missing parts from reference TRBV2 and TRBJ2-1): EPEVTQTPSHQVTQMGQEVILRCVPISNHLYFYWYRQILGQKVEFLVSFYNNEISEKSEIFDDQFSVERPDGSNFTLKIRSTKLEDSAMYFCASSYEQGFDEQFFGPGTRLTVL.

The chain joins TRBV9 to TRBJ1-5; 7 bases align to TRBD1. CDR1 SGDLS and CDR2 YYNGEE come from the germline V gene. V lost 2 bases, J lost 0 bases, and 5 bases stayed unmatched. This CDR3 spans 16 amino acids. CDR3 nucleotide sequence: TGTGCCAGCAGCGTCGGACAGGACCCTAGCAATCAGCCCCAGCATTTT. It translates to CASSVGQDPSNQPQHF.